A selection of T cell receptor beta chains follows, all from one sample in a study of beta chain features in type 1 diabetes. Sequencing used immunoSEQ multiplex PCR; TCRdb keeps in-frame clones, though not all of them. Here the sample spans roughly 50,000 clones, around 40% being singletons. The sequenced sample was stem cell memory CD4+ T cells from blood. The source of these receptors is a man aged 30 to 39 with type 1 diabetes. Both conserved end residues are part of each CDR3. Each record gives: D gene, clone size, J gene, V gene, CDR3 DNA, CDR3 protein. A D gene is named only where the DNA matches it firmly. A clone size is listed for some rows: how often the clone was seen (once, few, many), or a class if it is expanded.

D gene: TRBD1
clone size: -
J gene: TRBJ2-6
V gene: TRBV18
CDR3 DNA: TGTGCCAGCTCACCGACAGGGGGCGCCTCTGGGGCCAACGTCCTGACTTTC
CDR3 protein: CASSPTGGASGANVLTF

D gene: TRBD2
clone size: -
J gene: TRBJ2-7
V gene: TRBV14
CDR3 DNA: TGTGCCAGCAGCCGGACTAGCTCCTACGAGCAGTACTTC
CDR3 protein: CASSRTSSYEQYF

D gene: TRBD1
clone size: -
J gene: TRBJ2-7
V gene: TRBV7-2
CDR3 DNA: TGTGCCAGCAGCCGGGACAGGGGGTACGAGCAGTACTTC
CDR3 protein: CASSRDRGYEQYF

D gene: TRBD2
clone size: few
J gene: TRBJ2-4
V gene: TRBV6-5
CDR3 DNA: TGTGCCAGCAGTTATTCGACTAGCGGGGGGTATATTCAGTACTTC
CDR3 protein: CASSYSTSGGYIQYF

D gene: TRBD1
clone size: -
J gene: TRBJ2-7
V gene: TRBV5-4
CDR3 DNA: TGCGCCAGCAGCTTGGATGCAGGGGGCGGGTACGAGCAGTACTTC
CDR3 protein: CASSLDAGGGYEQYF

D gene: -
clone size: -
J gene: TRBJ2-2
V gene: TRBV18
CDR3 DNA: TGTGCCAGCTCACCGGCGGTGACTGCGGGGACCGGGGAGCTGTTTTTT
CDR3 protein: CASSPAVTAGTGELFF

D gene: TRBD1
clone size: few
J gene: TRBJ1-2
V gene: TRBV4-1
CDR3 DNA: TGCGCCAGCAGCCCACCTGACAGGGCTAAATATGGCTACACCTTC
CDR3 protein: CASSPPDRAKYGYTF

D gene: TRBD2
clone size: few
J gene: TRBJ2-3
V gene: TRBV13
CDR3 DNA: TGTGCCAGCAGCTTCTTTGTTGCGGGAGGCCACGTAGATACGCAGTATTTT
CDR3 protein: CASSFFVAGGHVDTQYF

D gene: TRBD2
clone size: -
J gene: TRBJ2-5
V gene: TRBV5-1
CDR3 DNA: TGCGCCAGCAGCTTGGGACGGCGGGAGGAGACCCAGTACTTC
CDR3 protein: CASSLGRREETQYF

D gene: -
clone size: few
J gene: TRBJ2-7
V gene: TRBV15
CDR3 DNA: TGTGCCACCCGTATACCACCGGGTGACGAGCAGTACTTC
CDR3 protein: CATRIPPGDEQYF

D gene: -
clone size: -
J gene: TRBJ2-5
V gene: TRBV6-1
CDR3 DNA: TGTGCCAGCAGTGTACAACCCGCAGGGGCCCAGTACTTC
CDR3 protein: CASSVQPAGAQYF

D gene: TRBD2
clone size: few
J gene: TRBJ2-2
V gene: TRBV6-1
CDR3 DNA: TGTGCCAGCAGATGGGCGGTAGCGGGAAATGGGGAGCTGTTTTTT
CDR3 protein: CASRWAVAGNGELFF

D gene: TRBD2
clone size: -
J gene: TRBJ2-1
V gene: TRBV11-2
CDR3 DNA: TGTGCCAGCACCGGGAGGGTGGGGCCTGGTGAGCAGTTCTTC
CDR3 protein: CASTGRVGPGEQFF

D gene: TRBD1
clone size: -
J gene: TRBJ2-7
V gene: TRBV6-5
CDR3 DNA: TGTGCCAGCAGTTACGGAGGGACAGGGGACCACGAGCAGTACTTC
CDR3 protein: CASSYGGTGDHEQYF

D gene: TRBD1
clone size: -
J gene: TRBJ1-1
V gene: TRBV13
CDR3 DNA: TGTGCCAGCAGCACCTCCCCCGGGACAGGGGCTGAAGCTTTCTTT
CDR3 protein: CASSTSPGTGAEAFF

D gene: -
clone size: few
J gene: TRBJ2-3
V gene: TRBV4-1
CDR3 DNA: TGCGCCAGCAGCCAACCCTGGCCCACAGATACGCAGTATTTT
CDR3 protein: CASSQPWPTDTQYF

D gene: TRBD1
clone size: -
J gene: TRBJ1-5
V gene: TRBV30
CDR3 DNA: TGTGCCTGGGCAACAGGGGTTGATCAGCCCCAGCATTTT
CDR3 protein: CAWATGVDQPQHF

D gene: -
clone size: few
J gene: TRBJ2-7
V gene: TRBV27
CDR3 DNA: TGTGCCAGCAGTTTAAGTAACCCACGGGACGAGCAGTACTTC
CDR3 protein: CASSLSNPRDEQYF

D gene: -
clone size: few
J gene: TRBJ2-7
V gene: TRBV4-2
CDR3 DNA: TGTGCCAGCAGCCCAATTCAGGGCTACGAGCAGTACTTC
CDR3 protein: CASSPIQGYEQYF

D gene: -
clone size: -
J gene: TRBJ1-4
V gene: TRBV20-1
CDR3 DNA: TGCAGTCTACAGACAAGTGAAAAACTGTTTTTT
CDR3 protein: CSLQTSEKLFF

D gene: TRBD2
clone size: few
J gene: TRBJ2-3
V gene: TRBV6-5
CDR3 DNA: TGTGCCAGCAGTTACTCGCCTAGCGGGCGCACAGATACGCAGTATTTT
CDR3 protein: CASSYSPSGRTDTQYF

D gene: -
clone size: few
J gene: TRBJ2-7
V gene: TRBV2
CDR3 DNA: TGTGCCAGCAGGAGGTTAGCGTACGAGCAGTACTTC
CDR3 protein: CASRRLAYEQYF

D gene: TRBD2
clone size: -
J gene: TRBJ2-3
V gene: TRBV9
CDR3 DNA: TGTGCCAGCAGCGTTTCTTCTCTTAGCGGGAGGACCACAGATACGCAGTATTTT
CDR3 protein: CASSVSSLSGRTTDTQYF

D gene: TRBD2
clone size: few
J gene: TRBJ2-3
V gene: TRBV4-2
CDR3 DNA: TGTGCCAGCAGCCCCCTCTCCGGACTAGTATCCCAAATGCAGTATTTT
CDR3 protein: CASSPLSGLVSQMQYF

D gene: -
clone size: -
J gene: TRBJ1-5
V gene: TRBV4-3
CDR3 DNA: TGCGCCAGCAGCCAAGGAACGGGGAGGGTCCAGCATTTT
CDR3 protein: CASSQGTGRVQHF

D gene: -
clone size: few
J gene: TRBJ1-4
V gene: TRBV30
CDR3 DNA: TGTGCCTGGACCACGTATAAAGAGGAAGAAAAACTGTTTTTT
CDR3 protein: CAWTTYKEEEKLFF